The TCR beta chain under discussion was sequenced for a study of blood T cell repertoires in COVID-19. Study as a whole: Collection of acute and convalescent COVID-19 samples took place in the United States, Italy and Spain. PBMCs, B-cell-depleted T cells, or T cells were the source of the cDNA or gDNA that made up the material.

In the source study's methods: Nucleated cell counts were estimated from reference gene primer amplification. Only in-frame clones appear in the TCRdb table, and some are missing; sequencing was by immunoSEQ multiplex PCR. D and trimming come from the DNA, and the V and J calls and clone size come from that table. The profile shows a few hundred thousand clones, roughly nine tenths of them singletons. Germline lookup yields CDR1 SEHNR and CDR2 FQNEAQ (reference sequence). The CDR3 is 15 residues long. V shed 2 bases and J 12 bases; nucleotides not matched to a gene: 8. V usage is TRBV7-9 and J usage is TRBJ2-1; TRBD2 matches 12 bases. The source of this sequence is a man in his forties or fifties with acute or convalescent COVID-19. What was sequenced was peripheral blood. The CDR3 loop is CASSLPSGGARGQFF. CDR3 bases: TGTGCCAGCAGCTTACCTAGCGGGGGGGCTAGAGGGCAGTTCTTC.